This is a list of T cell receptor beta chains from one sample in a study of Graves' ophthalmopathy and Graves' hyperthyroidism. TCRdb processed the multiplex PCR reads anew with MiXCR; each CDR3 protein has one entry. The sample carries over 650,000 distinct CDR3 sequences, over 40% recorded once. Material: peripheral blood. The origin of the receptors is an adult man with Graves' ophthalmopathy. Both conserved end residues are part of each CDR3. A D gene is named only where the DNA matches it firmly. Only part of the rows carry a size: once, few, many, or a class if the clone is expanded.

V	size	J	D	DNA	CDR3
TRBV7-3	-	TRBJ1-6	-	TGTGCCAGCAGCTTAGGAGGGACAACCTCAAATTCACCCCTCCACTTT	CASSLGGTTSNSPLHF
TRBV29-1	many	TRBJ1-2	-	TGCAGCGTTGCTCACAGGGATTCCTATGGCTACACCTTC	CSVAHRDSYGYTF
TRBV12-3/TRBV12-4	many	TRBJ1-5	TRBD1	TGTGCCAGCAGCGGACAGGGACTTAGCAATCAGCCCCAGCATTTT	CASSGQGLSNQPQHF
TRBV12-3/TRBV12-4	-	TRBJ2-6	-	TGTGCCAGCAGTGATCGGGGGGGGGCCAACGTCCTGACTTTC	CASSDRGGANVLTF
TRBV11-2	many	TRBJ1-3	-	TGTGCCAGCAGCTTAGTCGGTCGGTCCAGAAGCTCTGGAAACACCATATATTTT	CASSLVGRSRSSGNTIYF
TRBV9	-	TRBJ2-7	-	TGTGCCAGCAGCGGCGGGGAATCAGGGGGCTACGAGCAGTACTTC	CASSGGESGGYEQYF
TRBV6-1	few	TRBJ1-2	TRBD1	TGTGCCAGCAGTGGCCTTGGGGGACAGCCCTATGGCTACACCTTC	CASSGLGGQPYGYTF
TRBV10-3	few	TRBJ2-7	TRBD2	TGTGCCAGCAGTTTCCGCGGGAGGTCCTACGAGCAGTACTTC	CASSFRGRSYEQYF
TRBV10-3	many	TRBJ2-5	TRBD2	TGTGCCATCAGTGCTAGCGGGAGGGCCCTCGAGACCCAGTACTTC	CAISASGRALETQYF
TRBV7-8	-	TRBJ1-1	-	TGTGCCAGCAGCCCAGAGGGGACACTCTTTCCGAACACTGAAGCTTTCTTT	CASSPEGTLFPNTEAFF
TRBV7-3	few	TRBJ2-7	-	TGTGCCAGCAGGGAAGGGTACGAGCAGTACTTC	CASREGYEQYF
TRBV10-3	many	TRBJ2-7	-	TGTGCCATCAGTCCTCCAGGGAAGTACGAGCAGTACTTC	CAISPPGKYEQYF
TRBV7-6	-	TRBJ2-5	-	TGTGCCAGCAGCGGGCGACGGGGCCGAGAGACCCAGTACTTC	CASSGRRGRETQYF
TRBV11-2	many	TRBJ1-2	-	TGTGCCAGCAGCCCGGGGGGCTTGTTAGGGACTTATCGACCGTCGGGCTACACCTTC	CASSPGGLLGTYRPSGYTF
TRBV30	few	TRBJ2-5	-	TGTGCCTCAGGGCGGAGTAGCAGGGAGACCCAGTACTTC	CASGRSSRETQYF
TRBV2	-	TRBJ1-4	-	TGTGCCAGCAGGGATGTGGGAGGGAAGGAAAAACTATTTTTT	CASRDVGGKEKLFF
TRBV19	-	TRBJ1-1	-	TGTGCCAGTAAGGCAGGGGACACTGAAGCTTTCTTT	CASKAGDTEAFF
TRBV5-1	many	TRBJ2-5	TRBD2	TGCGCCAGCAGCCGGGGGACTAGCGGGAGGCAACAAGAGACCCAGTACTTC	CASSRGTSGRQQETQYF
TRBV15	-	TRBJ2-5	-	TGTGCCACCAGCAGAGCCAGGGTGGAGACCCAGTACTTC	CATSRARVETQYF